Listed here is a single TCR beta chain. The CDR3 has 13 amino acids. Deletions cut 6 bases from V and 4 bases from J, with 10 bases between. Germline V lookup: CDR1 MNHNS, CDR2 SASEGT. TCRdb's table, derived via immunoSEQ multiplex PCR, lists solely in-frame clones and lacks some. The data contain some 65,000 clones, over 80% of them singletons. This specimen comes from a study of identifying expanded T cells in peripheral blood. The V and J genes are TRBV6-1 and TRBJ1-5; maybe TRBD1 (5 bases). The receptor was isolated from a person between 18 and 75 years old in good health. The sample was blood. The CDR3 here is CASRGRVNQPQHF. The DNA for the CDR3 is TGTGCCAGCAGGGGACGGGTAAATCAGCCCCAGCATTTT.